This T cell receptor (beta chain) was sequenced during a study of cytomegalovirus exposure and HLA in healthy donors. The CDR3 consists of 14 residues. Trimming removed 6 bases from V and 4 bases from J, with 15 bases in between. Germline V gene sequence: CDR1 SNHLY, CDR2 FYNNEI. PCR involved 60 Vbeta and 13 Jbeta primers. Libraries were prepared by immunoSEQ multiplex PCR; TCRdb keeps only in-frame clonotypes and omits some of them. Among about 76,000 clones listed, about 78% were seen once. The material sequenced was PBMCs. The TCR comes from a woman aged 35 to 49 in good health and CMV-seropositive. The chain has TRBV2 and TRBJ1-1; maybe TRBD1 (6 bases). CDR3 DNA sequence: TGTGCCAGCAGACCCAGGGGCTTCGTCACTGAAGCTTTCTTT. Translation gives CASRPRGFVTEAFF.